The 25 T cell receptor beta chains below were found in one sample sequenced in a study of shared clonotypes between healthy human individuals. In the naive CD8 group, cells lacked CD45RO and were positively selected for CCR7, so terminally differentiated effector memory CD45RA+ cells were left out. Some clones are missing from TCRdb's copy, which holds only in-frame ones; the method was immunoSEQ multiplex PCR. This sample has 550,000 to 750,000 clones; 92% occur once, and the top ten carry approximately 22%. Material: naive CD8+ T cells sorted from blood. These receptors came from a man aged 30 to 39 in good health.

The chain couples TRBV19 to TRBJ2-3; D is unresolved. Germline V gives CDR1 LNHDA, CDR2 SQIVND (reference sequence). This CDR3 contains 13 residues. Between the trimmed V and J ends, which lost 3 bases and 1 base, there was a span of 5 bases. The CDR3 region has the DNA TGTGCCAGTAGTATTGCTGGCACAGATACGCAGTATTTT. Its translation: CASSIAGTDTQYF. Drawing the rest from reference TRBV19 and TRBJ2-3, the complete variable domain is DGGITQSPKYLFRKEGQNVTLSCEQNLNHDAMYWYRQDPGQGLRLIYYSQIVNDFQKGDIAEGYSVSREKKESFPLTVTSAQKNPTAFYLCASSIAGTDTQYFGPGTRLTVL.

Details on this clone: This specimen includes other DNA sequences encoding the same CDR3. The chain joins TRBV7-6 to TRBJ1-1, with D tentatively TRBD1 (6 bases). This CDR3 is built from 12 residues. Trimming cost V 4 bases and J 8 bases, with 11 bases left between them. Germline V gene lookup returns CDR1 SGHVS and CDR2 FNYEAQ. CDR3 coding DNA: TGTGCCAGCAGCTCGTACGGGACAGAAGCTTTCTTT. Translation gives CASSSYGTEAFF.

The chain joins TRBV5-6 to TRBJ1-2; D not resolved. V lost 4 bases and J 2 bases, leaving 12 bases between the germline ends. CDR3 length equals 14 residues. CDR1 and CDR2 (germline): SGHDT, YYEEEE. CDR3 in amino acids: CASSARSGNYGYTF. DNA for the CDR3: TGTGCCAGCAGCGCCCGATCGGGGAACTATGGCTACACCTTC.

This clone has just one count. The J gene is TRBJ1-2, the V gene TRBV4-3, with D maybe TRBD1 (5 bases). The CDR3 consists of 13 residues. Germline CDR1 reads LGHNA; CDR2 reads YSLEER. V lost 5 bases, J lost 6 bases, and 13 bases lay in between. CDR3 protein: CASSISRGNGYTF. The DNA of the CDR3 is TGCGCCAGCAGCATATCACGGGGGAATGGCTACACCTTC.

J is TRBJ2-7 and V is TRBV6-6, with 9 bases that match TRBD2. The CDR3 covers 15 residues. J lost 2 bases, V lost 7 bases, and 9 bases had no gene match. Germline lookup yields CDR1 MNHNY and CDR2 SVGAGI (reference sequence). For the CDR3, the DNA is TGTGCCAGCACGGGTCGGCGGGAGGGCACCTACGAGCAGTACTTC. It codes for CASTGRREGTYEQYF.

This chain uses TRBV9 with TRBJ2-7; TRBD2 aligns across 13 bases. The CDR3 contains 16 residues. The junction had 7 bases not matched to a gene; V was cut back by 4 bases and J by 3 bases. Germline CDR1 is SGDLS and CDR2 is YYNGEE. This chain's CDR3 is CASSPRTSGSIYEQYF. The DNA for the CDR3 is TGTGCCAGCAGCCCCCGGACTAGCGGGAGTATCTACGAGCAGTACTTC.

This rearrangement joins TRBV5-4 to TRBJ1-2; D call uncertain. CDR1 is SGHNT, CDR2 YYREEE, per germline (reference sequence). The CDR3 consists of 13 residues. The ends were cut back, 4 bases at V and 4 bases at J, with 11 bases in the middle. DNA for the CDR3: TGTGCCAGCAGCCAGGACCGGGTCTATGGCTACACCTTC. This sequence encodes CASSQDRVYGYTF.

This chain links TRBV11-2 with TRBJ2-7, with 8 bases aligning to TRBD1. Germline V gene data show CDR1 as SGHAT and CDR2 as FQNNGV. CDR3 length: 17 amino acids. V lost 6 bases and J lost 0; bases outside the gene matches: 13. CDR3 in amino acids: CASRQKVDRALSYEQYF. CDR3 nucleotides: TGTGCCAGCAGACAAAAGGTGGACAGGGCTCTCTCCTACGAGCAGTACTTC.

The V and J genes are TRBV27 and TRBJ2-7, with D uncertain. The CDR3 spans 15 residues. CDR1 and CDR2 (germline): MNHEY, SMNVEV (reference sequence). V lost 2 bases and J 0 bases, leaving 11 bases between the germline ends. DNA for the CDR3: TGTGCCAGCAGTTTAGGCAGGCGACCCTCCTACGAGCAGTACTTC. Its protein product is CASSLGRRPSYEQYF.

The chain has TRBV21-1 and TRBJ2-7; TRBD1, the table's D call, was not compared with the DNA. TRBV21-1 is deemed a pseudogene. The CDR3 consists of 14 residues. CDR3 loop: CASVLDSTSYEQYF. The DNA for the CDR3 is TGTGCCAGTGTCCTGGACAGTACCTCCTACGAGCAGTACTTC.

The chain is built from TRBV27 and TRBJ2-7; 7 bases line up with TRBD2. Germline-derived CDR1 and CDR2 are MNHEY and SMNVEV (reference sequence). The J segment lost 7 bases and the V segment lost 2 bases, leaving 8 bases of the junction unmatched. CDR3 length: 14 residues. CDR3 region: CASSLLAERMEQYF. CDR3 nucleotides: TGTGCCAGCAGTTTACTAGCGGAGAGAATGGAGCAGTACTTC.

The CDR3 bases are TGTGCCAGCAGTTTATCCATCCGAGGGGTACAGCATTTT. It encodes CASSLSIRGVQHF. The rearrangement joins TRBV28 to TRBJ1-5, with D possibly matching TRBD1 (5 bases). Trimming removed 1 base at V and 13 bases at J, with 14 bases between. This CDR3 contains 13 residues. Germline V lookup: CDR1 MDHEN, CDR2 SYDVKM.

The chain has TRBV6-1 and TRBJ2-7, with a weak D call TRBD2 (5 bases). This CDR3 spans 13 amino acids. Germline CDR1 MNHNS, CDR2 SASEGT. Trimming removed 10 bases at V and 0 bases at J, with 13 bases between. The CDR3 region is CATGLPSSYEQYF. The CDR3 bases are TGTGCCACCGGACTGCCGAGCTCCTACGAGCAGTACTTC.

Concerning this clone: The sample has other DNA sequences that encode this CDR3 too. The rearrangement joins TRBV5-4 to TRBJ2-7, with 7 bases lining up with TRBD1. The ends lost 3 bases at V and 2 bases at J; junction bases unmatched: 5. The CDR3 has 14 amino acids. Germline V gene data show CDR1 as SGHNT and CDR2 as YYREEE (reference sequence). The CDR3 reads CASSSRDSPYEQYF. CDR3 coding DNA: TGTGCCAGCAGCTCCCGGGACAGTCCCTACGAGCAGTACTTC.

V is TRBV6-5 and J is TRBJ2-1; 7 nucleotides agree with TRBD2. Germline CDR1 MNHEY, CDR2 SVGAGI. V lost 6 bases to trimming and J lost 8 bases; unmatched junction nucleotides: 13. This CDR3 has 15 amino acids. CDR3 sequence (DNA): TGTGCCAGCAGAACGGGGGGTTCAAGGGGCCATGAGCAGTTCTTC. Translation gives CASRTGGSRGHEQFF.

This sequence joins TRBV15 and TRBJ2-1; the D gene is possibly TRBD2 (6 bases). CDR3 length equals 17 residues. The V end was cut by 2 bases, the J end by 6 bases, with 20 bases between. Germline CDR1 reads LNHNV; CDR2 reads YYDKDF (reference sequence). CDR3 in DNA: TGTGCCACCAGCAGACTTCCCGGGACTGATCCCAGCAATGAGCAGTTCTTC. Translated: CATSRLPGTDPSNEQFF.

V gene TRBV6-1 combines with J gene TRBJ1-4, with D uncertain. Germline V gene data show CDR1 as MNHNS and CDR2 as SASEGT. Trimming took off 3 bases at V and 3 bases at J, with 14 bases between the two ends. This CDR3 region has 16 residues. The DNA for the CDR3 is TGTGCCAGCAGTGATCATTTGACGGACCCTAATGAAAAACTGTTTTTT. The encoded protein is CASSDHLTDPNEKLFF.

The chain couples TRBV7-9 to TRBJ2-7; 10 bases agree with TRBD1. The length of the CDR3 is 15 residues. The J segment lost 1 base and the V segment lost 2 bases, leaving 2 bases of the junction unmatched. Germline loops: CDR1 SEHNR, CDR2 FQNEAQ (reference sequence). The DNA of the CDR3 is TGTGCCAGCAGCTTATGGGACAGGGGATCCTACGAGCAGTACTTC. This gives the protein CASSLWDRGSYEQYF.

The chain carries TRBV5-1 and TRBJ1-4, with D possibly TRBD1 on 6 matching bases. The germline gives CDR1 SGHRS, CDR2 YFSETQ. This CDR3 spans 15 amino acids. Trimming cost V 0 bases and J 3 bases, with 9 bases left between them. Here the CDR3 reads CASSLEGHPNEKLFF. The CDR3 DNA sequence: TGCGCCAGCAGCTTGGAGGGACATCCTAATGAAAAACTGTTTTTT.

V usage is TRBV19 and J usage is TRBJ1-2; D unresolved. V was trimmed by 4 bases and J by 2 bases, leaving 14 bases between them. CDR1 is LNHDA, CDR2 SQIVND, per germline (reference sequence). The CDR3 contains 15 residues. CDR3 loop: CASSRPGQPNYGYTF. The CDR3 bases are TGTGCCAGTAGTAGACCCGGGCAACCCAACTATGGCTACACCTTC.

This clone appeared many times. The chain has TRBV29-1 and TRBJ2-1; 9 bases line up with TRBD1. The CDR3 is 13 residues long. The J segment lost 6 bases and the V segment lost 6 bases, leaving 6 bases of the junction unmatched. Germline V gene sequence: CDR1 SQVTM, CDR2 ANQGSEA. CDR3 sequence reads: CSVSQTGGNEQFF. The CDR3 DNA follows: TGCAGCGTCTCCCAGACAGGGGGCAATGAGCAGTTCTTC.

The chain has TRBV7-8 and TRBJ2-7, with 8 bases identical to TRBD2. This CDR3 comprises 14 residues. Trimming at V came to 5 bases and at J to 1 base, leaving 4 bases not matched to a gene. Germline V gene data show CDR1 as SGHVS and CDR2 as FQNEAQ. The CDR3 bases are TGTGCCAGCAGCCCCCGCGGGAGGTCCTACGAGCAGTACTTC. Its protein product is CASSPRGRSYEQYF.

CDR3 coding DNA: TGTGCCAGCAGGGGGGCGTGGGGAGCTTTCTTT. It translates to CASRGAWGAFF. V is TRBV2 and J is TRBJ1-1; D possibly corresponds to TRBD1 (6 bases). The V end lost 6 bases, the J end lost 10 bases, and 12 bases lay between the germline ends. Germline CDR1 SNHLY, CDR2 FYNNEI. CDR3 size: 11 residues. The whole variable domain, filled in from reference TRBV2 and TRBJ1-1, reads EPEVTQTPSHQVTQMGQEVILRCVPISNHLYFYWYRQILGQKVEFLVSFYNNEISEKSEIFDDQFSVERPDGSNFTLKIRSTKLEDSAMYFCASRGAWGAFFGQGTRLTVV.

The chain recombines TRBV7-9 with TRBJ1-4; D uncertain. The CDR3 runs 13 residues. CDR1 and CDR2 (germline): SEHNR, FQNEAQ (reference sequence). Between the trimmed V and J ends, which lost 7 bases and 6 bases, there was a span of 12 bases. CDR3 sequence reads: CASMLFPDEKLFF. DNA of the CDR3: TGTGCCAGCATGCTTTTCCCGGATGAAAAACTGTTTTTT.

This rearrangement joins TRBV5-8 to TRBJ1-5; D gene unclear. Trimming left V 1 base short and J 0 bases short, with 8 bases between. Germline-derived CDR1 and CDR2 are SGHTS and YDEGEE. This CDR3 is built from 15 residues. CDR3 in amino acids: CASSLISGSNQPQHF. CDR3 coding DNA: TGTGCCAGCAGCTTGATCTCCGGTAGCAATCAGCCCCAGCATTTT.